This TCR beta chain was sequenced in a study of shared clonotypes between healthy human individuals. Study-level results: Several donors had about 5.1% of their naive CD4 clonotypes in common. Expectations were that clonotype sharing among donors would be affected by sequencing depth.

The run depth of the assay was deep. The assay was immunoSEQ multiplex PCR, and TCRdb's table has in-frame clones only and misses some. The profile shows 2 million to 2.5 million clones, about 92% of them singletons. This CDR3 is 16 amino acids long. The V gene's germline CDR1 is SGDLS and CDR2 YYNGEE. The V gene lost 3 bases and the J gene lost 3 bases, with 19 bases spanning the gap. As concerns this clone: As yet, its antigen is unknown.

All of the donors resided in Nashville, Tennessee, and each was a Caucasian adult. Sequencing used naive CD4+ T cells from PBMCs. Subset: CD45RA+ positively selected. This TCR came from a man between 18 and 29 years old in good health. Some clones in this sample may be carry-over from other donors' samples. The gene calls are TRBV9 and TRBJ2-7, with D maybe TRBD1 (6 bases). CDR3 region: CASSEGGDFSFYEQYF. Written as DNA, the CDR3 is TGTGCCAGCAGCGAAGGGGGAGACTTTAGTTTCTACGAGCAGTACTTC. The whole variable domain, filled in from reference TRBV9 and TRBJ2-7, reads DSGVTQTPKHLITATGQRVTLRCSPRSGDLSVYWYQQSLDQGLQFLIQYYNGEERAKGNILERFSAQQFPDLHSELNLSSLELGDSALYFCASSEGGDFSFYEQYFGPGTRLTVT.